This TCR beta chain was documented in a study of response to subunit inactivated influenza vaccine. Trimming took 5 bases from V and 5 from J, leaving 12 bases between them. The length of the CDR3 is 13 residues. Germline CDR1 reads SQVTM; CDR2 reads ANQGSEA. TCRdb fed the RT-PCR reads into MiXCR, producing one record per CDR3 protein. This table holds more than 700,000 distinct CDR3 sequences, approximately 21% found once. The chain carries TRBV29-1 and TRBJ2-2; D gene uncertain. Sequences were derived from PBMCs from blood, sampled about 5 days after vaccination. The receptor comes from a man in his fifties or sixties who received an inactivated influenza vaccine. The CDR3 nucleotides read TGCAGCGTTCGCCGGGCCCATACCGGGGAGCTGTTTTTT. It translates to CSVRRAHTGELFF.